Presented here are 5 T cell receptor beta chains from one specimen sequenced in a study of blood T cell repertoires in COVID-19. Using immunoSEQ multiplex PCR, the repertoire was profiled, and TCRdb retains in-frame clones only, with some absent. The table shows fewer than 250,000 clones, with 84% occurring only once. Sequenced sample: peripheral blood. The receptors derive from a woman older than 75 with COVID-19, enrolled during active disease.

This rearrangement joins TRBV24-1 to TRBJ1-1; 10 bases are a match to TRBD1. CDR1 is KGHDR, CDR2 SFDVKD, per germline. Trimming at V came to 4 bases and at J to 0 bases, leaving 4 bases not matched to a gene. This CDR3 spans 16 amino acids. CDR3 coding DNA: TGTGCCACCAGTGAAAAGGGACAGGGGTTGAACACTGAAGCTTTCTTT. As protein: CATSEKGQGLNTEAFF.

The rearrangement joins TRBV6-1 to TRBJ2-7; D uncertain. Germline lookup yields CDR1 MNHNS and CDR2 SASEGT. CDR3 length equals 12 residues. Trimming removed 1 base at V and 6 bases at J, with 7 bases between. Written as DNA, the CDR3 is TGTGCCAGCAGTGAAGGTCCGTCCGAGCAGTACTTC. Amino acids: CASSEGPSEQYF.

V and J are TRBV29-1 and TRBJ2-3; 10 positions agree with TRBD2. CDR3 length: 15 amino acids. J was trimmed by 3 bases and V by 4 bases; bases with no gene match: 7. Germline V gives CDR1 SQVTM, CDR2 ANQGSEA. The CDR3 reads CSVGIAGGLTDTQYF. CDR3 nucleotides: TGCAGCGTTGGGATAGCGGGGGGTCTGACAGATACGCAGTATTTT.

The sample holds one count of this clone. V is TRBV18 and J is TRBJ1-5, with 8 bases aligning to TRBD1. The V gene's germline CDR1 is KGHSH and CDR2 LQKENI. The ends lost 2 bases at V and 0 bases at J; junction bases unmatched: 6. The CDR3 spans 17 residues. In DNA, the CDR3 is TGTGCCAGCTCACCAGGGCAGGGGGCGGCTAGCAATCAGCCCCAGCATTTT. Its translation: CASSPGQGAASNQPQHF.

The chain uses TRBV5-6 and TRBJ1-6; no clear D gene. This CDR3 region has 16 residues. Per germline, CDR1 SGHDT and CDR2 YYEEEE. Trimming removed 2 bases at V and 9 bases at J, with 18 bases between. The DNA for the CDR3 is TGTGCCAGCAGCTTCAGAGAAGGAGTCGGTAGTTCACCCCTCCACTTT. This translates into CASSFREGVGSSPLHF.